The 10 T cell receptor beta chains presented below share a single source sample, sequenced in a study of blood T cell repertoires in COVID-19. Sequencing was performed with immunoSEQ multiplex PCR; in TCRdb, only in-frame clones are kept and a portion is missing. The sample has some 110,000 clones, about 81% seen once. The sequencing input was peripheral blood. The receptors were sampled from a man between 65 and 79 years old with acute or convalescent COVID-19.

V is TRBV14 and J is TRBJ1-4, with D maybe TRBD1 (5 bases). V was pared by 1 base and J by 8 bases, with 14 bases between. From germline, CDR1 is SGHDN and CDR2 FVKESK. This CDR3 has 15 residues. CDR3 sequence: CASSQVGAGREKLFF. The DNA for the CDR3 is TGTGCCAGCAGCCAAGTTGGTGCAGGGCGGGAAAAACTGTTTTTT.

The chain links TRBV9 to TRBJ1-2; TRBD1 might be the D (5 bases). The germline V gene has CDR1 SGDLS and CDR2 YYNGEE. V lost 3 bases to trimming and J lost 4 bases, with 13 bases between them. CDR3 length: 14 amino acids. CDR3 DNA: TGTGCCAGCAGCGCCCCAGGGCTCGTCTATGGCTACACCTTC. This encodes CASSAPGLVYGYTF. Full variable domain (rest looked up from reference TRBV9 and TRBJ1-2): DSGVTQTPKHLITATGQRVTLRCSPRSGDLSVYWYQQSLDQGLQFLIQYYNGEERAKGNILERFSAQQFPDLHSELNLSSLELGDSALYFCASSAPGLVYGYTFGSGTRLTVV.

The CDR3 loop reads CASSYTRSEAFF. In nucleotides, the CDR3 is TGTGCCAGCAGTTACACTCGCTCTGAAGCTTTCTTT. This chain joins TRBV6-5 and TRBJ1-1, with no clear D. The germline V and J ends were trimmed by 2 bases and 6 bases, with 7 bases remaining between them. This CDR3 is 12 amino acids long. CDR1 MNHEY and CDR2 SVGAGI come from the germline V gene.

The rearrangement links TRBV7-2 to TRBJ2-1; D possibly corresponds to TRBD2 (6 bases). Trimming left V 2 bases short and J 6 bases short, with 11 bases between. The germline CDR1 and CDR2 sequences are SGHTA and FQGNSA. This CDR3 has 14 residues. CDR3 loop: CASSLREAVNEQFF. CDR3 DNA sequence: TGTGCCAGCAGCTTAAGGGAGGCCGTCAATGAGCAGTTCTTC.

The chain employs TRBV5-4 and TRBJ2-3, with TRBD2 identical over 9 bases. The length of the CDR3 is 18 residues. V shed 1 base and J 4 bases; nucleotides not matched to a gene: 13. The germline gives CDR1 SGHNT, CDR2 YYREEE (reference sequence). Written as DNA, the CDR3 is TGTGCCAGCAGCTTGTTGGCGGGAGGGGCGGGGTTGTCAGATACGCAGTATTTT. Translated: CASSLLAGGAGLSDTQYF. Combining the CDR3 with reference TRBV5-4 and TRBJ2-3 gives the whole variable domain ETGVTQSPTHLIKTRGQQVTLRCSSQSGHNTVSWYQQALGQGPQFIFQYYREEENGRGNFPPRFSGLQFPNYSSELNVNALELDDSALYLCASSLLAGGAGLSDTQYFGPGTRLTVL.

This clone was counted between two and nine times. As DNA, the CDR3 is TGTGCCACCAGTGAGGCCGGGACAGGGGCCCAAGAGACCCAGTACTTC. Amino acid sequence: CATSEAGTGAQETQYF. The chain uses TRBV24-1 and TRBJ2-5, with 10 bases lining up with TRBD1. J lost 1 base, V lost 4 bases, and 5 bases had no gene match. Germline V gene lookup returns CDR1 KGHDR and CDR2 SFDVKD. The CDR3 length is 16 residues.

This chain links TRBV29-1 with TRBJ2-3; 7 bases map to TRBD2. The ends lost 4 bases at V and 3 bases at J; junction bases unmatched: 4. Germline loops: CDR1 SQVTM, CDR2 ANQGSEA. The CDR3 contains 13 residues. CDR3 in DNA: TGCAGCGTTGGCGGGGGACTGACAGATACGCAGTATTTT. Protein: CSVGGGLTDTQYF.

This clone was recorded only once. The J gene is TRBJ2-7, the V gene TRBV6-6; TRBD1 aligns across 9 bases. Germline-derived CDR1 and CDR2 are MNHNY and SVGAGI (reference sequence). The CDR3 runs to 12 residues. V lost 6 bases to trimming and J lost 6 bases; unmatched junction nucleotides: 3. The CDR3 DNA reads TGTGCCAGCAGCCCGGACAGGGGCGAGCAGTACTTC. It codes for CASSPDRGEQYF.

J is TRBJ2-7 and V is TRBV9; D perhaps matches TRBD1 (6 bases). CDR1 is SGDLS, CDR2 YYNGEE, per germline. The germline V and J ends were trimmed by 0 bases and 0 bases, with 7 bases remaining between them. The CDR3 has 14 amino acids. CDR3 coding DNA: TGTGCCAGCAGCGTAGTGGACAGCTCCTACGAGCAGTACTTC. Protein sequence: CASSVVDSSYEQYF.

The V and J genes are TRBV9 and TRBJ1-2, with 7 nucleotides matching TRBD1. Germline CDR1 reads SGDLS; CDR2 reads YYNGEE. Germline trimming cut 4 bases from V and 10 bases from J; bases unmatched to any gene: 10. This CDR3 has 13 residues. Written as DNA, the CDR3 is TGTGCCAGCAGCACCCAAACAGGGGATGTCTACACCTTC. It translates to CASSTQTGDVYTF.